The clone carrying this T cell receptor (beta chain) was counted between two and nine times. What it recognizes is unknown. This CDR3 has 13 residues. V was cut by 4 bases and J by 1 base, with 7 bases left in between. Germline-derived CDR1 and CDR2 are SGHAT and FQNNGV. The library protocol tagged individual cDNA molecules with unique molecular identifiers. Via MiXCR, TCRdb re-called the 5' RACE reads, giving one row per CDR3 protein. The sample consists of under 85,000 distinct CDR3 sequences, 9.5% to 12% of them appearing once. The data belong to a study of early T cells in non-severe SARS-CoV-2 infection. Study results and limitations: The matching step, a VDJdb search, favored anti-spike CD8 responses and missed private and CD4 specificities.

V is TRBV11-2 and J is TRBJ2-5, with a possible D match to TRBD2 (6 bases). The receptor was isolated from an adult who was a healthcare worker with PCR-confirmed SARS-CoV-2 infection or an uninfected control (not recorded which). The sequencing here drew on whole blood, taken at baseline. In DNA, the CDR3 is TGTGCCAGCAGCTCGGGGGTCCAAGAGACCCAGTACTTC. Its protein is CASSSGVQETQYF.